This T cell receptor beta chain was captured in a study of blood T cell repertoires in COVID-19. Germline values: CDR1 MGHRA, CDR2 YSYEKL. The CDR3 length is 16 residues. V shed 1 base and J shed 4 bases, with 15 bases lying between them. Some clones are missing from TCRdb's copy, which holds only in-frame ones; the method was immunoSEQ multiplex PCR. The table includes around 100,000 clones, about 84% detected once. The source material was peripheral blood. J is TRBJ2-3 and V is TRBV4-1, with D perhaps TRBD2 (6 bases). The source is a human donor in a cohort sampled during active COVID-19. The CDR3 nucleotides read TGCGCCAGCAGCCAAGGCCTCGGGGGAGCTGCAGATACGCAGTATTTT. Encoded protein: CASSQGLGGAADTQYF.